One sample yielded the 4 T cell receptor beta chains listed below, sequenced in a study of beta chain features in type 1 diabetes. Regarding the study as a whole: There was a moderate but significant shortening of TCRB CDR3s in all four CD4+ subsets of Type 1 diabetes patients.

Antigens of these TCRs are unknown. Expressed TCRB transcripts were sequenced after all isolated RNA was converted to cDNA. Clones were sequenced by immunoSEQ multiplex PCR, and TCRdb holds only the in-frame ones, with some missing. The sample shows around 360,000 clones, approximately 12% of them seen only once. Specimen: naive CD4+ T cells from blood. The receptor set was obtained from a woman in her late teens or twenties with type 1 diabetes.

V is TRBV7-9 and J is TRBJ1-1; D unresolved. The CDR3 spans 17 residues. Trimming stripped 0 bases from V and 5 bases from J, with 19 bases between. Germline CDR1 is SEHNR and CDR2 is FQNEAQ (reference sequence). The CDR3 loop is CASSLAAGWGVLTEAFF. The CDR3 DNA follows: TGTGCCAGCAGCTTAGCCGCGGGGTGGGGAGTTTTAACTGAAGCTTTCTTT. Based on the CDR3 plus reference TRBV7-9 and TRBJ1-1, the full variable domain is DTGVSQNPRHKITKRGQNVTFRCDPISEHNRLYWYRQTLGQGPEFLTYFQNEAQLEKSRLLSDRFSAERPKGSFSTLEIQRTEQGDSAMYLCASSLAAGWGVLTEAFFGQGTRLTVV.

This chain connects TRBV29-1 to TRBJ2-6, with D perhaps matching TRBD1 (6 bases). The CDR3 sequence is 16 residues long. In germline, CDR1 is SQVTM, CDR2 ANQGSEA. V was clipped by 4 bases and J by 0 bases, with 13 bases between them. CDR3 DNA sequence: TGCAGCGTTGTAGGGACAACCCTCTCTGGGGCCAACGTCCTGACTTTC. It translates to CSVVGTTLSGANVLTF. The full variable domain, rest sourced from reference TRBV29-1 and TRBJ2-6, is SAVISQKPSRDICQRGTSLTIQCQVDSQVTMMFWYRQQPGQSLTLIATANQGSEATYESGFVIDKFPISRPNLTFSTLTVSNMSPEDSSIYLCSVVGTTLSGANVLTFGAGSRLTVL.

The chain links TRBV2 to TRBJ1-2, with TRBD1 matching over 7 bases. J lost 2 bases, V lost 8 bases, and 5 bases had no gene match. The CDR3 spans 13 residues. Germline assignment: CDR1 SNHLY and CDR2 FYNNEI. The CDR3 bases are TGTGCCAGCCGGACAGGAGTAAACTATGGCTACACCTTC. This sequence encodes CASRTGVNYGYTF.

J is TRBJ1-5 and V is TRBV5-1; TRBD1 agrees at 9 bases. The CDR3 has 15 residues. Germline CDR1 reads SGHRS; CDR2 reads YFSETQ. V dropped 0 bases and J dropped 8; count of bases not matched to a gene: 6. The CDR3 protein is CASSLGDRGTEPQHF. CDR3 coding DNA: TGCGCCAGCAGCTTGGGAGACAGGGGGACAGAGCCCCAGCATTTT.